Below are 31 T cell receptor beta chains sequenced from a single sample in a study of T cell repertoires in cytomegalovirus infection. TCRdb re-analysed the reads in MiXCR, keeping a single row per CDR3 protein. Of fewer than 550,000 distinct CDR3 sequences in the sample, less than 30% were seen once. The sequencing input was PBMCs. The origin of the receptors is a human donor in good health (CMV status not recorded). Some clones in this sample may be carry-over from other donors' samples.

This CDR3 is CASSQGPTRNQETQYF. The CDR3 nucleotides read TGTGCCAGCAGCCAAGGCCCGACTAGGAACCAAGAGACCCAGTACTTC. V gene TRBV14 combines with J gene TRBJ2-5; a weak D match, TRBD2 (6 bases). Germline V CDR1 and CDR2: SGHDN, FVKESK. V lost 1 base, J lost 0 bases, and 12 bases lay in between. This CDR3 is 16 amino acids long.

This clonotype has more than one count but fewer than ten. The chain links TRBV7-6 to TRBJ2-7; 7 nucleotides match TRBD1. From germline, CDR1 is SGHVS and CDR2 FNYEAQ. The CDR3 spans 15 residues. The V gene end was trimmed by 1 base and the J gene end by 3 bases; junction bases not matched to a gene: 6. In DNA form, the CDR3 reads TGTGCCAGCAGCTTAGACTTGGGGGACAGCTACGAGCAGTACTTC. It encodes CASSLDLGDSYEQYF.

The gene calls are TRBV5-1 and TRBJ2-2; 8 nucleotides align to TRBD2. The CDR3 runs to 15 residues. Germline V gene data show CDR1 as SGHRS and CDR2 as YFSETQ. Trimming cost V 6 bases and J 1 base; bases outside gene matches: 5. For the CDR3, the DNA is TGCGCCAGCAATCAACTAGCGGAGAACACCGGGGAGCTGTTTTTT. Translation gives CASNQLAENTGELFF.

This clonotype is a singleton in its sample. The chain recombines TRBV5-6 with TRBJ2-2, with D uncertain. V was cut by 2 bases and J by 9 bases, with 17 bases left in between. CDR1 is SGHDT and CDR2 is YYEEEE in the germline V gene. The CDR3 is 15 residues long. The CDR3: CASSFGQTPLRELFF. The CDR3 nucleotides are TGTGCCAGCAGCTTTGGTCAGACACCGCTCAGGGAGCTGTTTTTT.

The gene calls are TRBV5-1 and TRBJ2-2; the match to TRBD2 covers 9 bases. The CDR3 extends over 15 amino acids. V was clipped by 1 base and J by 8 bases; unmatched bases: 6. Looked up from germline, CDR1 is SGHRS and CDR2 is YFSETQ. CDR3 amino acids: CASSLTGTSHGELFF. The CDR3 DNA follows: TGCGCCAGCAGCTTGACCGGGACTAGCCATGGGGAGCTGTTTTTT.

The chain links TRBV4-1 to TRBJ1-2; D not certain. The length of the CDR3 is 17 residues. Between the trimmed V and J ends, which lost 0 bases and 2 bases, there was a span of 16 bases. From germline, CDR1 is MGHRA and CDR2 YSYEKL. The CDR3: CASSQEGLGTMNYGYTF. DNA for the CDR3: TGCGCCAGCAGCCAAGAGGGTTTGGGCACCATGAACTATGGCTACACCTTC.

The chain joins TRBV29-1 to TRBJ2-1; no reliable D call. The CDR3 runs to 13 residues. CDR1 and CDR2 (germline): SQVTM, ANQGSEA. V dropped 4 bases and J dropped 6 bases, with 13 bases sitting between them. The CDR3 DNA sequence: TGCAGCGTTGTGGCTAGACGGATCAATGAGCAGTTCTTC. It codes for CSVVARRINEQFF.

There are a few counts of this clonotype. Written as DNA, the CDR3 is TGTGCCAGCAGCTCCCGGGACAGGATCTCTGGAAACACCATATATTTT. Its translation: CASSSRDRISGNTIYF. The chain couples TRBV7-6 to TRBJ1-3; 8 positions match TRBD1. Germline V gives CDR1 SGHVS, CDR2 FNYEAQ. Trimming took 4 bases from V and 0 from J; bases not matched to a gene: 5. CDR3 length equals 16 residues.

This clonotype has a handful of counts. This chain joins TRBV29-1 and TRBJ2-1; D not resolved. The V end was cut by 4 bases, the J end by 9 bases, with 13 bases between. There are 12 residues in the CDR3. Germline lookup yields CDR1 SQVTM and CDR2 ANQGSEA. The CDR3 here is CSVVEFTGEQFF. Written as DNA, the CDR3 is TGCAGCGTTGTCGAGTTTACGGGTGAGCAGTTCTTC.

This chain joins TRBV6-2 or TRBV6-3 and TRBJ2-7; 7 bases map to TRBD2. The junction had 7 bases not matched to a gene; V was cut back by 5 bases and J by 3 bases. Germline-derived CDR1 and CDR2 are MNHEY and SVGEGT. This CDR3 is 14 amino acids long. The CDR3 coding sequence is TGTGCCAGCAGTCCCGGTCTAGCGGACTACGAGCAGTACGTC. Encoded protein: CASSPGLADYEQYV.

The chain joins TRBV2 to TRBJ1-6; TRBD1 is a possible D gene (5 bases). This CDR3 region has 15 residues. Trimming removed 4 bases at V and 9 bases at J, with 16 bases between. CDR1 and CDR2 from the germline V gene are SNHLY and FYNNEI. In nucleotides, the CDR3 is TGTGCCAGCAGTGTGGGCGCGCGGGACCGTTCACCCCTCCACTTT. Its translation is CASSVGARDRSPLHF.

The chain links TRBV7-9 to TRBJ2-7; a weak D match, TRBD2 (5 bases). Germline V gene sequence: CDR1 SEHNR, CDR2 FQNEAQ (reference sequence). The V and J ends lost 3 bases and 3 bases respectively, with 12 bases between them. CDR3 length equals 14 residues. In DNA form, the CDR3 reads TGTGCCAGCAGCTTCTACGGGGTGGACTACGAGCAGTACTTC. Amino acids: CASSFYGVDYEQYF.

This chain connects TRBV6-1 to TRBJ2-5; D perhaps matches TRBD2 (6 bases). The V and J ends lost 6 bases and 5 bases respectively, with 19 bases between them. The CDR3 extends over 15 amino acids. Germline CDR1 reads MNHNS; CDR2 reads SASEGT. CDR3 in amino acids: CASRPLRRGVETQYF. The CDR3 bases are TGTGCCAGCAGACCGCTGAGGAGGGGCGTGGAGACCCAGTACTTC.

The gene calls are TRBV20-1 and TRBJ1-6, with 7 nucleotides matching TRBD1. With 5 bases clipped from V and 7 bases from J, the junction kept 2 bases outside the gene matches. Germline values: CDR1 DFQATT, CDR2 SNEGSKA (reference sequence). The length of the CDR3 is 12 residues. The CDR3 sequence: CSAWDSNSPLHF. CDR3 in DNA: TGCAGTGCTTGGGACAGCAATTCACCCCTCCACTTT.

The chain recombines TRBV14 with TRBJ2-3, with 9 bases that match TRBD2. V lost 2 bases and J lost 3; bases outside the gene matches: 6. Germline assignment: CDR1 SGHDN and CDR2 FVKESK. This CDR3 has 16 residues. CDR3 in DNA: TGTGCCAGCAGCCAACTAGCGGGAAGAGGGACAGATACGCAGTATTTT. Its protein product is CASSQLAGRGTDTQYF. Using reference TRBV14 and TRBJ2-3 for the parts outside the CDR3, the full variable domain is EAGVTQFPSHSVIEKGQTVTLRCDPISGHDNLYWYRRVMGKEIKFLLHFVKESKQDESGMPNNRFLAERTGGTYSTLKVQPAELEDSGVYFCASSQLAGRGTDTQYFGPGTRLTVL.

This clonotype was counted at least ten times. This chain uses TRBV11-3 with TRBJ1-5, with a possible D match to TRBD1 (5 bases). Germline CDR1 and CDR2: SGHNT and YENEEA. The CDR3 runs to 17 residues. Trimming left V 5 bases short and J 1 base short, with 18 bases between. The DNA for the CDR3 is TGTGCCAGCAGCGAAGGGGACCGGGGAGACAGCAATCAGCCCCAGCATTTT. This sequence encodes CASSEGDRGDSNQPQHF.

This sequence joins TRBV19 and TRBJ2-1, with D tentatively TRBD2 (6 bases). Germline V gene lookup returns CDR1 LNHDA and CDR2 SQIVND (reference sequence). This CDR3 region has 16 residues. V lost 6 bases and J 7 bases, leaving 22 bases between the germline ends. The CDR3 nucleotides read TGTGCCAGTAGCCTGACTAGTCCCACCCTAAGTAATGAGCAGTTCTTC. Translating gives CASSLTSPTLSNEQFF.

This chain joins TRBV19 and TRBJ2-1; 11 bases line up with TRBD2. This CDR3 comprises 18 residues. CDR1 is LNHDA and CDR2 is SQIVND in the germline V gene (reference sequence). Losses at the gene ends were 1 base for V and 8 bases for J; bases not matched to a gene: 13. This CDR3 reads CASSIGDSGRAYIDEQFF. Here the CDR3 DNA reads TGTGCCAGTAGTATAGGTGATAGCGGGAGGGCCTATATCGATGAGCAGTTCTTC. Looking up the rest from reference TRBV19 and TRBJ2-1 gives the full variable domain: DGGITQSPKYLFRKEGQNVTLSCEQNLNHDAMYWYRQDPGQGLRLIYYSQIVNDFQKGDIAEGYSVSREKKESFPLTVTSAQKNPTAFYLCASSIGDSGRAYIDEQFFGPGTRLTVL.

The chain combines TRBV5-6 with TRBJ2-6, with a possible D match to TRBD1 (6 bases). Germline assignment: CDR1 SGHDT and CDR2 YYEEEE. The V end lost 2 bases, the J end lost 3 bases, and 12 bases lay between the germline ends. The CDR3 totals 16 residues. The CDR3 reads CASSFSGVSGANVLTF. The CDR3 coding sequence is TGTGCCAGCAGCTTTTCAGGGGTGAGTGGGGCCAACGTCCTGACTTTC.

This clonotype was seen a handful of times. The chain recombines TRBV20-1 with TRBJ2-3; D may be TRBD1 (6 bases). Germline CDR1 reads DFQATT; CDR2 reads SNEGSKA (reference sequence). This CDR3 has 14 residues. Between the trimmed V and J ends, which lost 3 bases and 4 bases, there was a span of 14 bases. As DNA, the CDR3 is TGCAGTGCTAGCGGTGGCAGGGGTGCAGATACGCAGTATTTT. It is translated as CSASGGRGADTQYF.

This clonotype has a handful of counts. The chain uses TRBV2 and TRBJ1-1; D not resolved. There are 14 residues in the CDR3. Germline CDR1 reads SNHLY; CDR2 reads FYNNEI. Trimming shortened V by 6 bases and J by 4 bases, and 15 bases separated the two germline ends. CDR3 region: CASRKDGGSTEAFF. The CDR3 region has the DNA TGTGCCAGCAGGAAGGACGGAGGGAGCACTGAAGCTTTCTTT.

This clonotype was seen a few times. The rearrangement uses TRBV10-3 and TRBJ1-6, with 9 bases lining up with TRBD1. The germline CDR1 and CDR2 sequences are ENHRY and SYGVKD. With V trimmed by 9 bases and J by 9 bases, 6 bases remained unmatched. This CDR3 contains 13 residues. The CDR3 region has the DNA TGTGCCATACAACAGGACAGGGGTTCACCCCTCCACTTT. The encoded protein is CAIQQDRGSPLHF.

CDR3 region: CASSQARATQDTQYF. CDR3 nucleotide sequence: TGCGCCAGCAGCCAAGCACGCGCGACGCAGGATACGCAGTATTTT. The chain uses TRBV4-3 and TRBJ2-3; D is uncertain. Germline V lookup: CDR1 LGHNA, CDR2 YSLEER. This CDR3 has 15 residues. With 1 base removed from V and 6 bases from J, the gap between germline ends came to 14 bases.

V is TRBV11-3 and J is TRBJ2-5; TRBD1 is a possible D gene (6 bases). This CDR3 is built from 14 residues. Germline-derived CDR1 and CDR2 are SGHNT and YENEEA. Trimming pared 4 bases from V and 1 base from J, leaving 10 bases between. CDR3 region: CASSSRGGQETQYF. CDR3 in DNA: TGTGCCAGCAGCTCCAGAGGGGGCCAAGAGACCCAGTACTTC.

This clonotype was observed a handful of times. V is TRBV20-1 and J is TRBJ2-3; no reliable D call. The CDR3 consists of 15 residues. The germline gives CDR1 DFQATT, CDR2 SNEGSKA (reference sequence). Trimming cost V 0 bases and J 2 bases, with 12 bases left between them. The CDR3 coding sequence is TGCAGTGCTAGAGATCTAGATCTACTCACAGATACGCAGTATTTT. Protein sequence: CSARDLDLLTDTQYF.

This clonotype was detected only a few times. The chain has TRBV6-2 or TRBV6-3 and TRBJ2-7; TRBD2 matches at 12 bases. CDR1 is MNHEY and CDR2 is SVGEGT in the germline V gene. With 0 bases clipped from V and 3 bases from J, the junction kept 9 bases outside the gene matches. The CDR3 is made up of 18 amino acids. The CDR3 DNA is TGTGCCAGCAGTTACTCGGAAACTAGCGGGAGGCCCATCTACGAGCAGTACTTC. Its translation is CASSYSETSGRPIYEQYF.

The chain employs TRBV4-3 and TRBJ1-5; unclear D gene. This CDR3 has 15 residues. Trimming stripped 0 bases from V and 9 bases from J, with 15 bases between. Germline CDR1 LGHNA, CDR2 YSLEER. The CDR3 region is CASSQDSNGGRPQHF. The CDR3 region has the DNA TGCGCCAGCAGCCAAGATAGTAACGGAGGGAGGCCCCAGCATTTT.

This clonotype showed up just a few times. The gene calls are TRBV11-2 and TRBJ2-3; TRBD2 matches at 11 bases. CDR1 SGHAT and CDR2 FQNNGV come from the germline V gene. The V gene end was trimmed by 3 bases and the J gene end by 4 bases; junction bases not matched to a gene: 15. The CDR3 covers 19 residues. CDR3 in DNA: TGTGCCAGCAGCTTGCGCCTAGCGGGAGGCCCTTGGAGGGCAGATACGCAGTATTTT. Its translation: CASSLRLAGGPWRADTQYF.

The chain has TRBV6-1 and TRBJ2-1, with 7 bases identical to TRBD2. This CDR3 spans 14 amino acids. Looked up from germline, CDR1 is MNHNS and CDR2 is SASEGT. V trimming: 6 bases; J trimming: 6 bases; junction bases outside the gene matches: 8. This CDR3 reads CASRYASGVNEQFF. The CDR3 DNA is TGTGCCAGCAGGTACGCTAGCGGAGTCAATGAGCAGTTCTTC.

The chain has TRBV6-2 or TRBV6-3 and TRBJ2-7, with D possibly TRBD2 on 5 matching bases. The V end lost 5 bases, the J end lost 4 bases, and 9 bases lay between the germline ends. Germline assignment: CDR1 MNHEY and CDR2 SVGEGT. The CDR3 totals 12 residues. CDR3 amino acids: CASSGAAYEQYF. The CDR3 DNA sequence: TGTGCCAGCAGTGGAGCGGCGTACGAGCAGTACTTC.

This clonotype was counted only a few times. The chain carries TRBV30 and TRBJ2-6; D is unclear. The CDR3 is made up of 13 amino acids. V was trimmed by 3 bases and J by 4 bases, leaving 7 bases between them. CDR1 and CDR2 (germline): GTSNPN, SVGIG (reference sequence). The CDR3 nucleotides are TGTGCCTGGAGCGCCCAGGGGGCCAACGTCCTGACTTTC. Its protein is CAWSAQGANVLTF.